The TCR beta chain under discussion was sequenced for a study of cytomegalovirus exposure and HLA in healthy donors. Study background: For the roughly 370 genotyped donors, about 79% fell within the Caucasian-associated ancestry cluster. Study-level findings and limits: A prior analysis recorded that most TCR beta V segments were productive about 87% or about 30% of the time. Owing to their indistinguishability, certain V segments, notably TRBV6-2 and TRBV6-3, were excluded.

Healthy people donating bone marrow made up the donors. This clone has only one observation. The antigen is unknown. PCR was performed using 60 Vbeta and 13 Jbeta primers. The table came from immunoSEQ multiplex PCR; TCRdb's copy has only in-frame clones and leaves some out. The profile shows about 93,000 clones, just over 75% of them singletons. Germline-derived CDR1 and CDR2 are LNHDA and SQIVND (reference sequence). Trimming pared 2 bases from V and 4 bases from J, leaving 17 bases between. The CDR3 loop spans 16 amino acids. The sequenced sample was PBMCs. This chain joins TRBV19 and TRBJ1-2; a possible D gene is TRBD1 (5 bases). This receptor was identified in a man between 25 and 39 years old in good health and CMV-seronegative. This chain's CDR3 is CASSIKAIYRGYGYTF. The CDR3 nucleotides are TGTGCCAGTAGTATAAAGGCTATCTATAGGGGCTATGGCTACACCTTC.